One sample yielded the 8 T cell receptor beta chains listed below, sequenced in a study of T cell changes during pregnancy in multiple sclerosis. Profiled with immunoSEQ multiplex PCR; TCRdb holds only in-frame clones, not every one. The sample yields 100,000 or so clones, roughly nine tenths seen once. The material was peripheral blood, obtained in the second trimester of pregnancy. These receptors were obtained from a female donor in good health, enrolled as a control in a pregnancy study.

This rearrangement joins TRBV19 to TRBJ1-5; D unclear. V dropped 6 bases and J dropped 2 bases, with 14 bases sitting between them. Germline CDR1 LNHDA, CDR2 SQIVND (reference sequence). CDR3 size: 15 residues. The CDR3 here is CASSRDTEGNQPQHF. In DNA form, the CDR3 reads TGTGCCAGTAGCCGCGACACGGAGGGCAATCAGCCCCAGCATTTT.

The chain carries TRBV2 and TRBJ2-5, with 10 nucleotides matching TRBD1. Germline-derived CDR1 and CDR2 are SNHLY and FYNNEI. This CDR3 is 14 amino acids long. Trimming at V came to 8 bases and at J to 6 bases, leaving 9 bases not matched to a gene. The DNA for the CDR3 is TGTGCCAGCTACCGGGACAGGGGAGGGAAGACCCAGTACTTC. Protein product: CASYRDRGGKTQYF. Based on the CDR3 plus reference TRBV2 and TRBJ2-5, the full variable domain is EPEVTQTPSHQVTQMGQEVILRCVPISNHLYFYWYRQILGQKVEFLVSFYNNEISEKSEIFDDQFSVERPDGSNFTLKIRSTKLEDSAMYFCASYRDRGGKTQYFGPGTRLLVL.

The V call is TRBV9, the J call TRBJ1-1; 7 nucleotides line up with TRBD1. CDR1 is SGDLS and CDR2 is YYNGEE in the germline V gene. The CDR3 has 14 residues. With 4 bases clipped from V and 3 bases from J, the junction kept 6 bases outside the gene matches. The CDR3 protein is CASSSTGWDTEAFF. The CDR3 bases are TGTGCCAGCAGCTCGACAGGGTGGGACACTGAAGCTTTCTTT.

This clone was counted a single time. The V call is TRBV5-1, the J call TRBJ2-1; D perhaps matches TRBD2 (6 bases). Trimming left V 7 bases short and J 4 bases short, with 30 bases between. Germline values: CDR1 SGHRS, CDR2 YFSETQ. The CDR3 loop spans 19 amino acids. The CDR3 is CASFPPDIPGGGGYNEQFF. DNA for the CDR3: TGCGCCAGCTTTCCACCAGACATCCCCGGGGGTGGCGGTTACAATGAGCAGTTCTTC. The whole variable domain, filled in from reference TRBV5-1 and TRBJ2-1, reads KAGVTQTPRYLIKTRGQQVTLSCSPISGHRSVSWYQQTPGQGLQFLFEYFSETQRNKGNFPGRFSGRQFSNSRSEMNVSTLELGDSALYLCASFPPDIPGGGGYNEQFFGPGTRLTVL.

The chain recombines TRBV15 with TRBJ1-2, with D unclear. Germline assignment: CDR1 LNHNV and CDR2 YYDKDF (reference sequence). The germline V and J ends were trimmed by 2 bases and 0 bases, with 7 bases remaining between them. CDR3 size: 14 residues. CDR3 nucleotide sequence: TGTGCCACCAGCAGACAGGCCGCTAACTATGGCTACACCTTC. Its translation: CATSRQAANYGYTF.

CDR3 in DNA: TGTGCCAGCAGTCTACTGGGACAGGGGAACACTGAAGCTTTCTTT. The encoded protein is CASSLLGQGNTEAFF. The chain recombines TRBV28 with TRBJ1-1; 9 positions match TRBD1. The germline V gene has CDR1 MDHEN and CDR2 SYDVKM. This CDR3 spans 15 amino acids. Unmatched junction bases numbered 5, after V lost 5 bases and J lost 1 base. The full variable domain, its missing parts supplied by reference TRBV28 and TRBJ1-1, is DVKVTQSSRYLVKRTGEKVFLECVQDMDHENMFWYRQDPGLGLRLIYFSYDVKMKEKGDIPEGYSVSREKKERFSLILESASTNQTSMYLCASSLLGQGNTEAFFGQGTRLTVV.

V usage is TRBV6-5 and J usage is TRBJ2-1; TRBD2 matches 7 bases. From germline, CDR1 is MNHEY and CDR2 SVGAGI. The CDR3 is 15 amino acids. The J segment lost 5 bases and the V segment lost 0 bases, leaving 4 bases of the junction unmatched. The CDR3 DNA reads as TGTGCCAGCAGTTACTCGGGCGGGAGTAACAATGAGCAGTTCTTC. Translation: CASSYSGGSNNEQFF.

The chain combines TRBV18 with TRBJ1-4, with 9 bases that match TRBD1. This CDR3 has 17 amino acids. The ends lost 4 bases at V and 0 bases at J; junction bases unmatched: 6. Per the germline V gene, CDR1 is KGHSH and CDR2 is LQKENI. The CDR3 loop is CASSRGTGTSTNEKLFF. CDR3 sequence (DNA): TGTGCCAGCTCACGAGGGACAGGGACGTCAACTAATGAAAAACTGTTTTTT.